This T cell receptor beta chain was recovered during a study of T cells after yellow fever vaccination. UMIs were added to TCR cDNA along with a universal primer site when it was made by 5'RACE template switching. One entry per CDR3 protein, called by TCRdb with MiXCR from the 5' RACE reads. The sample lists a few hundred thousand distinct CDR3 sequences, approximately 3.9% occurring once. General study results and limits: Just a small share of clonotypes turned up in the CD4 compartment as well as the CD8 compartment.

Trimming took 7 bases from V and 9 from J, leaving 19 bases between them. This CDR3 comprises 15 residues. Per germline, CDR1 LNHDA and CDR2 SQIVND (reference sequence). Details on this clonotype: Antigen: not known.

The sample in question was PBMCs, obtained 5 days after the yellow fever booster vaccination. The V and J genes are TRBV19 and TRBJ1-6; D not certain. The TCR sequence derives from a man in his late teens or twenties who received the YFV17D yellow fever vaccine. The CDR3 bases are TGTGCCAGTACCCTGAGAGGAGGGTCTGGTTCACCCCTCCACTTT. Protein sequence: CASTLRGGSGSPLHF.